Below, 28 T cell receptor beta chains from the same sample are listed, as sequenced in a study of regulatory T cells in long-lasting Graves disease. The time point was: persistent/refractory GD, antithyroid drugs over 5 years with positive TRAb. Construction of the TCR library relied on RNA isolated from PBMCs. Relying on iRepertoire HTBI primers and Arm-PCR of CDR3 regions, the team built TCR beta libraries. MiXCR was run by TCRdb on the multiplex PCR reads, yielding one entry per CDR3 protein. The data contain approximately 360,000 distinct CDR3 sequences, 20% to 25% of them singletons. The sequencing here drew on peripheral blood mononuclear cells (PBMCs), taken when the disease was refractory, from a patient treated with antithyroid drugs. The receptors originated from a woman in her 40s with Graves disease.

This clonotype was recorded many times. The genes are TRBV11-2 and TRBJ1-1; D unresolved. Trimming removed 3 bases at V and 0 bases at J, with 5 bases between. Germline assignment: CDR1 SGHAT and CDR2 FQNNGV. This CDR3 spans 13 amino acids. The CDR3 region has the DNA TGTGCCAGCAGCTTCAATTTGAACACTGAAGCTTTCTTT. Its translation is CASSFNLNTEAFF.

Ten or more counts support this clonotype. The DNA of the CDR3 is TGTGCCAGCAGTTTGACTAGCGGGAGGGGAGGTGAGCAGTTCTTC. It yields the protein CASSLTSGRGGEQFF. J is TRBJ2-1 and V is TRBV28; 14 bases are a match to TRBD2. The CDR3 is 15 residues long. Germline CDR1 MDHEN, CDR2 SYDVKM. The J segment lost 9 bases and the V segment lost 3 bases, leaving 4 bases of the junction unmatched. Full variable domain (remainder filled in from reference TRBV28 and TRBJ2-1): DVKVTQSSRYLVKRTGEKVFLECVQDMDHENMFWYRQDPGLGLRLIYFSYDVKMKEKGDIPEGYSVSREKKERFSLILESASTNQTSMYLCASSLTSGRGGEQFFGPGTRLTVL.

This clonotype was seen a few times. The CDR3 DNA is TGTGCCAGCAGCGAATTCGGGACAGGGGGCGATTTGAACACTGAAGCTTTCTTT. Its protein is CASSEFGTGGDLNTEAFF. This chain connects TRBV2 to TRBJ1-1; 12 bases agree with TRBD1. This CDR3 contains 18 residues. CDR1 is SNHLY, CDR2 FYNNEI, per germline. V shed 6 bases, J shed 0 bases, and the junction held 11 bases outside the gene matches.

This chain links TRBV2 with TRBJ2-7; 9 bases match TRBD2. V gave up 10 bases and J gave up 5 bases; unmatched junction bases: 6. The CDR3 spans 12 residues. In germline, CDR1 is SNHLY, CDR2 FYNNEI. The CDR3 DNA follows: TGTGCCACCTGGCGCGGGAGGGACGAGCAGTACTTC. It encodes CATWRGRDEQYF.

This clonotype was seen many times. CDR3: CASSRLGGSSLYEQYF. CDR3 in DNA: TGTGCCAGCAGTCGACTAGGGGGTTCGTCCTTGTACGAGCAGTACTTC. This chain joins TRBV12-3 or TRBV12-4 and TRBJ2-7; D tentatively fits TRBD1 or TRBD2 (6 bases each). The CDR3 is 16 amino acids. V was trimmed by 5 bases and J by 4 bases, leaving 21 bases between them.

The rearrangement uses TRBV7-2 and TRBJ2-2; 7 bases fit TRBD1. Germline V gives CDR1 SGHTA, CDR2 FQGNSA. J lost 1 base, V lost 8 bases, and 13 bases had no gene match. This CDR3 has 17 amino acids. The CDR3 DNA reads as TGTGCCAGCCAGGGGGTGGGGGCTAGCCTGAACACCGGGGAGCTGTTTTTT. This translates into CASQGVGASLNTGELFF.

V is TRBV11-1 and J is TRBJ1-3, with D unresolved. CDR1 is SGHAT, CDR2 FQDESV, per germline (reference sequence). The CDR3 covers 14 residues. V lost 3 bases, J lost 4 bases, and 10 bases lay in between. The CDR3 coding sequence is TGTGCCAGCAGCTTCAGTCCTACGGGAAACACCATATATTTT. This gives the protein CASSFSPTGNTIYF.

The V and J genes are TRBV18 and TRBJ2-7; 7 bases are shared with TRBD1. The V segment lost 6 bases and the J segment 2 bases; nucleotides outside the gene matches: 7. The CDR3 has 14 amino acids. Germline V gene data show CDR1 as KGHSH and CDR2 as LQKENI. CDR3 bases: TGTGCCAGCTCCAAGACAGGGCCCACCTACGAGCAGTACTTC. This codes for CASSKTGPTYEQYF.

This clonotype was seen many times. V is TRBV6-1 and J is TRBJ2-5; 7 bases align to TRBD1. V dropped 3 bases and J dropped 5; count of bases not matched to a gene: 9. This CDR3 has 15 amino acids. In germline, CDR1 is MNHNS, CDR2 SASEGT. The CDR3 DNA reads TGTGCCAGCAGTGATCGGGGACAGCCATTGGAGACCCAGTACTTC. Amino acid sequence: CASSDRGQPLETQYF.

The table lists this clonotype with many counts. This chain uses TRBV29-1 with TRBJ1-1; 8 bases align to TRBD1. The CDR3 loop spans 15 amino acids. Trimming took 1 base from V and 1 from J; bases not matched to a gene: 5. Germline assignment: CDR1 SQVTM and CDR2 ANQGSEA. The CDR3 is CSVEGTGSPNTEAFF. The CDR3 bases are TGCAGCGTTGAAGGGACAGGGAGCCCGAACACTGAAGCTTTCTTT. The full variable domain, its missing parts supplied by reference TRBV29-1 and TRBJ1-1, is SAVISQKPSRDICQRGTSLTIQCQVDSQVTMMFWYRQQPGQSLTLIATANQGSEATYESGFVIDKFPISRPNLTFSTLTVSNMSPEDSSIYLCSVEGTGSPNTEAFFGQGTRLTVV.

The table lists this clonotype with a few counts. This chain joins TRBV9 and TRBJ2-2; D unresolved. From germline, CDR1 is SGDLS and CDR2 YYNGEE. CDR3 length: 14 residues. The V end was cut by 4 bases, the J end by 1 base, with 8 bases between. CDR3 nucleotides: TGTGCCAGCAGCTTTCGACAGAACACCGGGGAGCTGTTTTTT. This gives the protein CASSFRQNTGELFF.

This chain joins TRBV15 and TRBJ1-4, with TRBD1 matching over 10 bases. Trimming cost V 3 bases and J 4 bases; bases outside gene matches: 11. Per germline, CDR1 LNHNV and CDR2 YYDKDF (reference sequence). The CDR3 consists of 18 residues. This chain's CDR3 is CATSSAPGTGDINEKLFF. CDR3 DNA sequence: TGTGCCACCAGCAGTGCCCCCGGGACAGGGGACATTAATGAAAAACTGTTTTTT. Filled out from reference TRBV15 and TRBJ1-4, the complete variable domain reads DAMVIQNPRYQVTQFGKPVTLSCSQTLNHNVMYWYQQKSSQAPKLLFHYYDKDFNNEADTPDNFQSRRPNTSFCFLDIRSPGLGDTAMYLCATSSAPGTGDINEKLFFGSGTQLSVL.

The chain's CDR3 is CASRILAVNEQFF. CDR3 bases: TGTGCCAGCAGGATACTAGCGGTCAATGAGCAGTTCTTC. The chain recombines TRBV2 with TRBJ2-1; 8 nucleotides align to TRBD2. The CDR3 sequence is 13 residues long. Germline values: CDR1 SNHLY, CDR2 FYNNEI. Germline trimming cut 6 bases from V and 6 bases from J; bases unmatched to any gene: 4. Full variable domain (rest looked up from reference TRBV2 and TRBJ2-1): EPEVTQTPSHQVTQMGQEVILRCVPISNHLYFYWYRQILGQKVEFLVSFYNNEISEKSEIFDDQFSVERPDGSNFTLKIRSTKLEDSAMYFCASRILAVNEQFFGPGTRLTVL.

Many counts were recorded for this clonotype. J is TRBJ1-6 and V is TRBV14; tentatively, D is TRBD1 (5 bases). This CDR3 is 15 amino acids long. Germline V gives CDR1 SGHDN, CDR2 FVKESK. V lost 2 bases and J lost 7, with 12 bases in between. CDR3 coding DNA: TGTGCCAGCAGCCAAATGGGACTGAAAAATTCACCCCTCCACTTT. Translated, it gives CASSQMGLKNSPLHF.

At least ten counts were recorded for this clonotype. J is TRBJ1-5 and V is TRBV28; the D is unclear. Germline CDR1 is MDHEN and CDR2 is SYDVKM. V was clipped by 4 bases and J by 6 bases, with 7 bases between them. The length of the CDR3 is 12 residues. In DNA form, the CDR3 reads TGTGCCAGCAGTTCTTCAGGTCAGCCCCAGCATTTT. Its protein product is CASSSSGQPQHF. The full variable domain, with the rest looked up from reference TRBV28 and TRBJ1-5, is DVKVTQSSRYLVKRTGEKVFLECVQDMDHENMFWYRQDPGLGLRLIYFSYDVKMKEKGDIPEGYSVSREKKERFSLILESASTNQTSMYLCASSSSGQPQHFGDGTRLSIL.

The V call is TRBV7-8, the J call TRBJ2-7; D unresolved. This CDR3 spans 11 amino acids. Germline CDR1 and CDR2: SGHVS and FQNEAQ. V lost 5 bases to trimming and J lost 5 bases, with 7 bases between them. Here the CDR3 reads CASSPQDEQYF. The CDR3 DNA follows: TGTGCCAGCAGCCCGCAGGACGAGCAGTACTTC.

CDR3 DNA: TGCAGCGCCCTACAGGGTAACACCGGGGAGCTGTTTTTT. Protein sequence: CSALQGNTGELFF. V is TRBV29-1 and J is TRBJ2-2, with D possibly being TRBD1 (6 bases). CDR3 length equals 13 residues. Between the trimmed V and J ends, which lost 7 bases and 2 bases, there was a span of 11 bases. Germline-derived CDR1 and CDR2 are SQVTM and ANQGSEA.

This clonotype was observed at least ten times. CDR3 sequence (DNA): TGTGCCAGCAGCCCGGTGGGGACAGGGAGGGAGACCCAGTACTTC. It codes for CASSPVGTGRETQYF. The chain links TRBV7-2 to TRBJ2-5; 9 positions agree with TRBD1. This CDR3 has 15 residues. Per germline, CDR1 SGHTA and CDR2 FQGNSA. V dropped 5 bases and J dropped 5; count of bases not matched to a gene: 9.

In its sample, this clonotype was seen many times. Written as DNA, the CDR3 is TGTGCCAGCAGGGTGACAGCGAACACTGAAGCTTTCTTT. Amino acid sequence: CASRVTANTEAFF. The chain has TRBV28 and TRBJ1-1; D possibly corresponds to TRBD1 (5 bases). From germline, CDR1 is MDHEN and CDR2 SYDVKM. With 6 bases removed from V and 1 base from J, the gap between germline ends came to 9 bases. This CDR3 has 13 residues.

As to this clonotype: This could be a read error, since a much larger clone is one nucleotide away. The rearrangement joins TRBV6-2 or TRBV6-3 to TRBJ2-4; 15 nucleotides align to TRBD2. Trimming removed 8 bases from V and 0 bases from J; junction bases left unmatched: 11. Germline V gene lookup returns CDR1 MNHEY and CDR2 SVGEGT. The CDR3 runs to 19 residues. In DNA form, the CDR3 reads TGTGCCAGCGGCCGGGGACTAGCGGGAGGTACTCTAGCCAAAAACATTCAGTACTTC. Encoded protein: CASGRGLAGGTLAKNIQYF.

A word on this clonotype: A much larger clonotype is one base distant, so this may be a read error. V gene TRBV6-1 combines with J gene TRBJ1-5; the D gene is possibly TRBD1 (5 bases). This CDR3 spans 16 amino acids. Germline V gives CDR1 MNHNS, CDR2 SASEGT. The CDR3 DNA reads TGTGCCCGCAGTGAATCAGCCTGGGGGGGCAATCAGCCCCAGCATTTT. Its protein product is CARSESAWGGNQPQHF.

CDR3 DNA sequence: TGTGCCAGCAGCCCGCGGAGCGGGGTCAATGAGCAGTTCTTC. Translated: CASSPRSGVNEQFF. The chain links TRBV7-9 to TRBJ2-1; 7 positions match TRBD2. The ends lost 5 bases at V and 6 bases at J; junction bases unmatched: 7. This CDR3 has 14 amino acids. The germline V gene has CDR1 SEHNR and CDR2 FQNEAQ (reference sequence).

This clonotype was seen at least ten times. The rearrangement joins TRBV28 to TRBJ1-5; D gene uncertain. This CDR3 is built from 12 residues. Looked up from germline, CDR1 is MDHEN and CDR2 is SYDVKM. V was clipped by 5 bases and J by 5 bases, with 7 bases between them. CDR3 region: CASSPPDQPQHF. The CDR3 region has the DNA TGTGCCAGCAGTCCCCCCGATCAGCCCCAGCATTTT.

This clonotype was counted many times. The chain is built from TRBV7-8 and TRBJ1-1; TRBD1 matches 10 bases. This CDR3 is built from 15 residues. J gave up 1 base and V 6 bases, and 5 bases lay outside the gene matches. The V gene's germline CDR1 is SGHVS and CDR2 FQNEAQ. CDR3 region: CASRIRTGGNTEAFF. The CDR3 DNA follows: TGTGCCAGCAGGATCCGGACAGGGGGGAACACTGAAGCTTTCTTT. Complete variable domain (other parts from reference TRBV7-8 and TRBJ1-1): GAGVSQSPRYKVAKRGQDVALRCDPISGHVSLFWYQQALGQGPEFLTYFQNEAQLDKSGLPSDRFFAERPEGSVSTLKIQRTQQEDSAVYLCASRIRTGGNTEAFFGQGTRLTVV.

The CDR3, as DNA: TGCAGTGCTAGAGACCCAGCGGGAAGTTACAATGAGCAGTTCTTC. Encoded protein: CSARDPAGSYNEQFF. J is TRBJ2-1 and V is TRBV20-1; 7 bases are shared with TRBD2. The germline V gene has CDR1 DFQATT and CDR2 SNEGSKA (reference sequence). The CDR3 is made up of 15 amino acids. V trimming: 0 bases; J trimming: 4 bases; junction bases outside the gene matches: 6.

This clonotype was recorded many times. The chain is built from TRBV2 and TRBJ1-1, with 7 bases matching TRBD1. CDR1 SNHLY and CDR2 FYNNEI come from the germline V gene. V lost 6 bases and J lost 3; bases outside the gene matches: 7. The CDR3 consists of 14 residues. CDR3 region: CASRATGSDTEAFF. In DNA, the CDR3 is TGTGCCAGCAGGGCGACAGGGTCGGACACTGAAGCTTTCTTT.

The rearrangement links TRBV20-1 to TRBJ2-2; 10 bases are a match to TRBD2. The CDR3 runs to 18 residues. V gave up 3 bases and J gave up 2 bases; unmatched junction bases: 12. Germline V gene lookup returns CDR1 DFQATT and CDR2 SNEGSKA (reference sequence). CDR3 coding DNA: TGCAGTGCTAGGTGGTTGGGTAGCGGGAGGCCCAACACCGGGGAGCTGTTTTTT. This encodes CSARWLGSGRPNTGELFF.

A word on this clonotype: One end of the junction fails to match germline, which may point to a read error. The genes are TRBV20-1 and TRBJ2-7; D is ambiguous. This CDR3 region has 13 residues. CDR1 is DFQATT and CDR2 is SNEGSKA in the germline V gene (reference sequence). The CDR3 is CSARDQTVSEQHF. DNA of the CDR3: TGCAGTGCTAGAGATCAAACCGTCTCCGAGCAGCACTTC.